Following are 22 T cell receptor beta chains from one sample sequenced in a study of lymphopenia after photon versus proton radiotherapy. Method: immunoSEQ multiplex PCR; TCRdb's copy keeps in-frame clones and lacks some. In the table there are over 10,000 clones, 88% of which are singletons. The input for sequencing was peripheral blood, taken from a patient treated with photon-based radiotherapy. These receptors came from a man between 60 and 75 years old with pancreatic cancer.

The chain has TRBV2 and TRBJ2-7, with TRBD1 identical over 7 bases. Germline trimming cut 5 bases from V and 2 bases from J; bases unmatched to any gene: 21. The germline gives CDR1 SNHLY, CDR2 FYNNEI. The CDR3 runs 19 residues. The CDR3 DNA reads TGTGCCAGCAGTCATACCGTCGCCCCCGGGGACAGAGAACCCTACGAGCAGTACTTC. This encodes CASSHTVAPGDREPYEQYF.

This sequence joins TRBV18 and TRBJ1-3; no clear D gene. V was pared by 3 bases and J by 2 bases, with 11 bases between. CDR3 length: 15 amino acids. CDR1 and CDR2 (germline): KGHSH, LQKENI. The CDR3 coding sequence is TGTGCCAGCTCACCCCCAGGACTGGCTGGAAACACCATATATTTT. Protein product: CASSPPGLAGNTIYF.

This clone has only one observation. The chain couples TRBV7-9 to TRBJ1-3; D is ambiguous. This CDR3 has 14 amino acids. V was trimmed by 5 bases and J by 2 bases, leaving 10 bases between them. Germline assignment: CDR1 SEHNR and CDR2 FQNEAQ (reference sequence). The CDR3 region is CASSPQWAGNTIYF. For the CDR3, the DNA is TGTGCCAGCAGCCCCCAATGGGCTGGAAACACCATATATTTT.

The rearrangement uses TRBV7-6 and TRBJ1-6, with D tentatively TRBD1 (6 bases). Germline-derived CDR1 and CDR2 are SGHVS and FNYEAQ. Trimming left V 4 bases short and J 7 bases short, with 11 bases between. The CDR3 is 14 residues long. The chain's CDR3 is CASSSSQGNSPLHF. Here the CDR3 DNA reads TGTGCCAGCAGCTCGAGTCAGGGGAATTCACCCCTCCACTTT.

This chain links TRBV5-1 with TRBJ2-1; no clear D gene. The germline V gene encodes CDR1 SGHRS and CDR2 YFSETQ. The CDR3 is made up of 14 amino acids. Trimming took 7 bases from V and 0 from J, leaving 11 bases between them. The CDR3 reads CASRTISSYNEQFF. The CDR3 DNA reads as TGCGCCAGCCGTACTATTAGCTCCTACAATGAGCAGTTCTTC.

In DNA, the CDR3 is TGTGCCAGCAGCTTAGCGCTTTTGGTCTCGTTTCATGGCTACACCTTC. It encodes CASSLALLVSFHGYTF. This chain uses TRBV7-9 with TRBJ1-2, with D uncertain. This CDR3 has 16 amino acids. The germline CDR1 and CDR2 sequences are SEHNR and FQNEAQ (reference sequence). The V gene lost 0 bases and the J gene lost 6 bases, with 17 bases spanning the gap.

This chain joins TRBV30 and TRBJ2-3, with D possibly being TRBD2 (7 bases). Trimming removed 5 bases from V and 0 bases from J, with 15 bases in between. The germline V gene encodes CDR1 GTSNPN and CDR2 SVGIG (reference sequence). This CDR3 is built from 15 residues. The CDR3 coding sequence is TGTGCCTGGTCCTTCGCGGGGGCGAGCACAGATACGCAGTATTTT. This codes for CAWSFAGASTDTQYF.

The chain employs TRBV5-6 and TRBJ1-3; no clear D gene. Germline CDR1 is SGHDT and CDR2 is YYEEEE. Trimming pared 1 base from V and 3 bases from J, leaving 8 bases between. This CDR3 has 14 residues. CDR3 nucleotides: TGTGCCAGCAGCTTGAGGACGGGTGGAAACACCATATATTTT. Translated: CASSLRTGGNTIYF.

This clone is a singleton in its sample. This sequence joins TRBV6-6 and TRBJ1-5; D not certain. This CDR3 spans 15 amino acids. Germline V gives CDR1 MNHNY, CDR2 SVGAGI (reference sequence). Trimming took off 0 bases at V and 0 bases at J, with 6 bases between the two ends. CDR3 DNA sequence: TGTGCCAGCAGTTACTCGCCCAATAGCAATCAGCCCCAGCATTTT. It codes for CASSYSPNSNQPQHF.

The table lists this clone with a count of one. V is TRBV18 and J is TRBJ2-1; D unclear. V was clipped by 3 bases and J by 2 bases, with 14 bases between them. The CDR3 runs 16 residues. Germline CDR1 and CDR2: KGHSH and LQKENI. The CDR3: CASSPPDRLAYNEQFF. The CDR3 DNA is TGTGCCAGCTCACCCCCCGACCGGCTGGCCTACAATGAGCAGTTCTTC.

The CDR3 bases are TGTGCCAGCAGCTTGATGATTCCCCAGGGGGCCTGGACCGGGGAGCTGTTTTTT. Amino acids: CASSLMIPQGAWTGELFF. The V call is TRBV11-2, the J call TRBJ2-2, with 8 bases fitting TRBD1. Germline V gives CDR1 SGHAT, CDR2 FQNNGV. Trimming cost V 3 bases and J 5 bases; bases outside gene matches: 14. The CDR3 extends over 18 amino acids.

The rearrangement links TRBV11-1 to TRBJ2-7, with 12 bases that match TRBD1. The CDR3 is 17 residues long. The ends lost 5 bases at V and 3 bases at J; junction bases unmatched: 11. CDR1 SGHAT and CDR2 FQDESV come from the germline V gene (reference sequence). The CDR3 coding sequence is TGTGCCAGCAGCCCTCAAAGGGGACAGGGGGCCTTCTACGAGCAGTACTTC. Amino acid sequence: CASSPQRGQGAFYEQYF.

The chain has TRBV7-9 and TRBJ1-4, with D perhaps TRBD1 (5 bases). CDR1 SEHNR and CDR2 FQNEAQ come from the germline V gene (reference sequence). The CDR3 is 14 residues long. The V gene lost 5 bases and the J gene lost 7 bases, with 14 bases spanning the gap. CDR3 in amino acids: CASSDAATAEKLFF. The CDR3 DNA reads TGTGCCAGCAGCGATGCTGCGACAGCTGAAAAACTGTTTTTT.

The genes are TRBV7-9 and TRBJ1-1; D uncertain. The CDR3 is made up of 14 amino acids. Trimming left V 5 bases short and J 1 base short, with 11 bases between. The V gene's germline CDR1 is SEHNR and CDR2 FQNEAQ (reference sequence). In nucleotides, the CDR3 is TGTGCCAGCAGCCAGACGGCAGCGAACACTGAAGCTTTCTTT. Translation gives CASSQTAANTEAFF.

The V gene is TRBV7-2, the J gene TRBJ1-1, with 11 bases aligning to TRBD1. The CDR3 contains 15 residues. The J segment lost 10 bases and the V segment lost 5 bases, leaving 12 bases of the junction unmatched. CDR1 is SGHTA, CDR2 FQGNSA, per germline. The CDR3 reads CASSPGPGTGGRAFF. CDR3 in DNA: TGTGCCAGCAGCCCCGGCCCCGGGACAGGGGGGCGAGCTTTCTTT.

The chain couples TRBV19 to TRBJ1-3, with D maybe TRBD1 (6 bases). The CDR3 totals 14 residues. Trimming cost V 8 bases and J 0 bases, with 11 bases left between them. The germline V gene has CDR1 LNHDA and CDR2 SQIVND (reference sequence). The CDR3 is CASWGPSSGNTIYF. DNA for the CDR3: TGTGCCAGTTGGGGGCCTAGCTCTGGAAACACCATATATTTT.

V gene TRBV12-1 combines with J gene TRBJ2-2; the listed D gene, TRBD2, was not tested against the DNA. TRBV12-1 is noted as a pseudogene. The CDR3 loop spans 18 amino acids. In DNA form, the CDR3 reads TGTGCCAGCAGCTGTTTCAAGACGGCAAAGTCGGGGACCGGGGAGCTGTTTTTT. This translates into CASSCFKTAKSGTGELFF.

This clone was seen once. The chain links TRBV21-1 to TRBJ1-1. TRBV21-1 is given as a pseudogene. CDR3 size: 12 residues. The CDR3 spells CARRGPNTEAFF. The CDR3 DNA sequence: TGTGCCCGGCGGGGGCCCAACACTGAAGCTTTCTTT.

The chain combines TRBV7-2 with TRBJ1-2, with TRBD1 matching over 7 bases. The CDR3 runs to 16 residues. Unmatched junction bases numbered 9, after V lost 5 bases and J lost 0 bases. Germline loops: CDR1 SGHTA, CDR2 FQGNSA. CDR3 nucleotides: TGTGCCAGCAGCCCCGTGGGGGACAGAACTAACTATGGCTACACCTTC. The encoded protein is CASSPVGDRTNYGYTF.

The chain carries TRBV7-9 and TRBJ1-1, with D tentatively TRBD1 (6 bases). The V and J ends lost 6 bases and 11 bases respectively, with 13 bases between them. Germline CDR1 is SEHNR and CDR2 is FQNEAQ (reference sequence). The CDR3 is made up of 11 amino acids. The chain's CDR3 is CASRGTGRAFF. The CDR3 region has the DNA TGTGCCAGCAGGGGAACAGGGAGGGCTTTCTTT.

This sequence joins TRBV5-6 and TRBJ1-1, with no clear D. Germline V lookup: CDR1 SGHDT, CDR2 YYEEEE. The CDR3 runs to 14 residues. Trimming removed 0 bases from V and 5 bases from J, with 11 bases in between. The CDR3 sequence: CASSLVPTGTEAFF. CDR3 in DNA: TGTGCCAGCAGCTTGGTCCCAACTGGGACTGAAGCTTTCTTT. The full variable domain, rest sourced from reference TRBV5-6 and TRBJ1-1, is DAGVTQSPTHLIKTRGQQVTLRCSPKSGHDTVSWYQQALGQGPQFIFQYYEEEERQRGNFPDRFSGHQFPNYSSELNVNALLLGDSALYLCASSLVPTGTEAFFGQGTRLTVV.

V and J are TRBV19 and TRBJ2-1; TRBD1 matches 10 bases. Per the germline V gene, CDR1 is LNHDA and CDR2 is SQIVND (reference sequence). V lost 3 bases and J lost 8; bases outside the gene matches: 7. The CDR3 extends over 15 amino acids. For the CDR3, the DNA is TGTGCCAGTAGTATCCGGGACAGGGGCGTCGATGAGCAGTTCTTC. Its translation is CASSIRDRGVDEQFF.